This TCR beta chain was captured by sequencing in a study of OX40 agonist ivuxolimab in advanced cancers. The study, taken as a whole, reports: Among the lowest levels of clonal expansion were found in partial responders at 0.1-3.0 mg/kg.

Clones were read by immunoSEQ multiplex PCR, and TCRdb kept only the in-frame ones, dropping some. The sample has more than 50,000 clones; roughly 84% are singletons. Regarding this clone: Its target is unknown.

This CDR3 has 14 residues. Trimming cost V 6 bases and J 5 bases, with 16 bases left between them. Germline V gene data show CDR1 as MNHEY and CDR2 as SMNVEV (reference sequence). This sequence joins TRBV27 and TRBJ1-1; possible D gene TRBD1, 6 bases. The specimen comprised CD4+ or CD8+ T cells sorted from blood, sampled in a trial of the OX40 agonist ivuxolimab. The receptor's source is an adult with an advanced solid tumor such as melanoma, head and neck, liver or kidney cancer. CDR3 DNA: TGTGCCAGCAGACTAGACAGGCTAAATACTGAAGCTTTCTTT. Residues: CASRLDRLNTEAFF.